Each of the 16 T cell receptor beta chains below was sequenced from the same sample in a study of blood T cells in healthy people across ages. For the second PCR, which ran for about 6 to 11 cycles, a sample-barcoded 5' primer and a J-beta primer mix were used. TCRdb ran MiXCR on the 5' RACE reads and lists one entry per CDR3 protein. Among 650,000 to 800,000 distinct CDR3 sequences, around 42% were seen once, and the ten largest hold nearly 20%. The sample consisted of blood. Every receptor here comes from a man aged 55 to 70 in good health.

This clonotype has only a few counts. The gene calls are TRBV29-1 and TRBJ1-4; D may be TRBD1 (5 bases). Germline V gene lookup returns CDR1 SQVTM and CDR2 ANQGSEA. Trimming removed 7 bases from V and 8 bases from J, with 11 bases in between. The length of the CDR3 is 11 residues. CDR3 amino acids: CSGGSPEKLFF. CDR3 coding DNA: TGCAGCGGGGGGTCTCCCGAAAAACTGTTTTTT.

This clonotype is medium-sized (0.01 to 0.1%). The chain employs TRBV20-1 and TRBJ2-5; the D is unclear. The length of the CDR3 is 14 residues. CDR1 is DFQATT and CDR2 is SNEGSKA in the germline V gene (reference sequence). V was trimmed by 1 base and J by 3 bases, leaving 12 bases between them. The CDR3 spells CSARADGVKETQYF. CDR3 coding DNA: TGCAGTGCTAGAGCAGACGGCGTGAAAGAGACCCAGTACTTC.

This clonotype has more than one count but fewer than ten. This chain links TRBV6-2 or TRBV6-3 with TRBJ2-1; D is tentatively TRBD1 or TRBD2 (5 bases each). Germline CDR1 and CDR2: MNHEY and SVGEGT. Trimming took 2 bases from V and 7 from J, leaving 15 bases between them. The CDR3 runs to 15 residues. The CDR3: CASSYQGTGFNEQFF. The CDR3 nucleotides read TGTGCCAGCAGTTACCAGGGTACGGGATTTAATGAGCAGTTCTTC.

The rearrangement joins TRBV12-3 or TRBV12-4 to TRBJ2-7; D gene uncertain. The CDR3 runs 14 residues. V gave up 6 bases and J gave up 1 base, with 13 bases separating them. CDR3 sequence (DNA): TGTGCCAGCAGGACGACTCATAGTTCCTACGAGCAGTACTTC. Residues: CASRTTHSSYEQYF.

This rearrangement joins TRBV28 to TRBJ1-2; D is perhaps TRBD1 (6 bases). The V end was cut by 6 bases, the J end by 6 bases, with 17 bases between. This CDR3 has 14 residues. Per germline, CDR1 MDHEN and CDR2 SYDVKM. The CDR3 loop is CASSKQGRFNGYTF. The CDR3 bases are TGTGCCAGCAGCAAACAGGGAAGATTCAATGGCTACACCTTC.

V and J are TRBV4-1 and TRBJ2-7, with 7 bases that match TRBD2. This CDR3 contains 15 residues. J gave up 3 bases and V 1 base, and 6 bases lay outside the gene matches. Germline V lookup: CDR1 MGHRA, CDR2 YSYEKL. CDR3 DNA sequence: TGCGCCAGCAGCCAAGTCGCTAGCGGAGACTACGAGCAGTACTTC. It translates to CASSQVASGDYEQYF.

The gene calls are TRBV9 and TRBJ2-7; 8 positions agree with TRBD1. The CDR3 sequence is 14 residues long. The trim removed 4 bases at V and 6 bases at J, leaving 9 bases unmatched. Germline V lookup: CDR1 SGDLS, CDR2 YYNGEE. The CDR3 sequence: CASSPRGQGGEQYF. DNA of the CDR3: TGTGCCAGCAGCCCAAGAGGACAGGGCGGCGAGCAGTACTTC.

This clonotype has just a few counts. V usage is TRBV29-1 and J usage is TRBJ1-1; TRBD1 matches at 8 bases. The CDR3 covers 13 residues. From germline, CDR1 is SQVTM and CDR2 ANQGSEA. Trimming at V came to 4 bases and at J to 3 bases, leaving 4 bases not matched to a gene. This chain's CDR3 is CSVAGQGHTEAFF. The CDR3 DNA reads as TGCAGCGTTGCTGGACAGGGACACACTGAAGCTTTCTTT.

This clonotype came up many times. The rearrangement joins TRBV12-3 or TRBV12-4 to TRBJ2-1; perhaps TRBD2 as D (7 bases). This CDR3 comprises 12 residues. Trimming left V 7 bases short and J 12 bases short, with 16 bases between. The CDR3 spells CASTLGGVGQFF. In DNA form, the CDR3 reads TGTGCCAGCACCTTAGGGGGGGTCGGGCAGTTCTTC.

J is TRBJ2-4 and V is TRBV20-1; maybe TRBD1 (6 bases). The end of the DNA is better explained by TRBJ2-7, so the J call may be wrong. The CDR3 spans 15 residues. The germline gives CDR1 DFQATT, CDR2 SNEGSKA (reference sequence). Written as DNA, the CDR3 is TGCAGTGCTAGGACCGCACAGGGCAGGGCGTCCGAGCAGTACTTC. It is translated as CSARTAQGRASEQYF.

The chain combines TRBV12-3 or TRBV12-4 with TRBJ1-4, with 9 bases that match TRBD1. CDR3 size: 14 residues. V shed 6 bases and J 8 bases; nucleotides not matched to a gene: 7. CDR3: CASRKTGGGEKLFF. For the CDR3, the DNA is TGTGCCAGCAGAAAGACAGGGGGAGGAGAAAAACTGTTTTTT.

Only a few counts were recorded for this clonotype. The V gene is TRBV6-5, the J gene TRBJ2-7, with TRBD1 matching over 7 bases. CDR1 is MNHEY, CDR2 SVGAGI, per germline. The CDR3 is 14 amino acids. Germline trimming cut 4 bases from V and 2 bases from J; bases unmatched to any gene: 5. DNA of the CDR3: TGTGCCAGCAGTTTGATGACAGGGCCCTACGAGCAGTACTTC. It encodes CASSLMTGPYEQYF.

The rearrangement joins TRBV29-1 to TRBJ2-1, with D tentatively TRBD1 (5 bases). The CDR3 length is 16 residues. V was trimmed by 0 bases and J by 13 bases, leaving 25 bases between them. Germline loops: CDR1 SQVTM, CDR2 ANQGSEA. In DNA, the CDR3 is TGCAGCGTTGAAGATCAAGGGGTTGAAGGGTCGTGGCCCCAGTTCTTC. It specifies CSVEDQGVEGSWPQFF.

The CDR3 coding sequence is TGCAGTGCTAGAGATTCGAGGCGGGGGGCCATAGATACGCAGTATTTT. As protein: CSARDSRRGAIDTQYF. The chain carries TRBV20-1 and TRBJ2-3, with 8 bases that match TRBD2. Germline CDR1 is DFQATT and CDR2 is SNEGSKA (reference sequence). With V trimmed by 0 bases and J by 5 bases, 10 bases remained unmatched. The CDR3 sequence is 16 residues long.

This chain links TRBV7-2 with TRBJ2-1; 7 nucleotides line up with TRBD2. The CDR3 sequence is 13 residues long. Germline values: CDR1 SGHTA, CDR2 FQGNSA. V shed 5 bases, J shed 7 bases, and the junction held 5 bases outside the gene matches. Here the CDR3 reads CASSTFSGNEQFF. CDR3 coding DNA: TGTGCCAGCAGCACCTTTAGCGGGAATGAGCAGTTCTTC.

The V and J genes are TRBV7-2 and TRBJ1-2; TRBD1 might be the D (5 bases). The CDR3 extends over 16 amino acids. V lost 5 bases and J 4 bases, leaving 20 bases between the germline ends. CDR1 is SGHTA and CDR2 is FQGNSA in the germline V gene. The CDR3 loop reads CASSVPGLLSSYGYTF. The CDR3 DNA reads TGTGCCAGCAGCGTCCCAGGGTTACTTTCGAGCTATGGCTACACCTTC.